This TCR beta chain was observed in a study of CD4 and CD8 cells across lung adenocarcinoma regions (dated 2018 in TCRdb). Broadly, across the study: The study examined intratumor heterogeneity of the T cell receptor repertoire by comparing tumor centers with tumor margins.

V is pared back by 9 bases and J by 13 bases, with 22 bases lying between the germline termini. The CDR3 sequence holds 13 residues, the cysteine and phenylalanine included. Only the CDR3 DNA is retained, 39 bases long and in frame from the first base. CDR1 and CDR2, looked up from the germline V gene, are MNHNS and SASEGT. Receptor libraries were prepared by PCR. Instrument used: HiSeq X Ten. TCRdb redid the processing of the public reads, applying fastp at Q25 and MiXCR, and retained in-frame beta chains. CDR3 protein sequences are deduplicated, and each keeps its most common genes and DNA. This sample holds some 19,000 distinct CDR3 sequences; roughly half were observed only once. The ten largest clones take up around a quarter of the sample. Patients with localized lung adenocarcinoma, a subtype of non-small cell lung cancer, were used as donors. Samples were obtained from the centers of localized lung adenocarcinomas. For TCR repertoire analysis, CD8+ T cells from tumor tissue were profiled separately from CD4+ T cells.

Worth noting for this clonotype: Which antigen it targets is not known. One base away there is no much larger clone; base qualities are not given.

The material sequenced was CD8+ T cells from the center of a lung tumor. The cell subset or site label, read with the paper, signifies: tumor center region. The receptor's source is a female donor with lung adenocarcinoma. The CD4 and CD8 labels of this study may be unreliable. The chain joins TRBV6-1 to TRBJ2-4; the D gene is possibly TRBD2, with 6 bases matching. The nucleotides read TGTGCCAGGGGACTGTCAGCCAAAAATACGCAGTACTTC. It is translated as CARGLSAKNTQYF.